Below are 8 T cell receptor beta chains sequenced from a single sample in a study of cytomegalovirus exposure and HLA in healthy donors. The PCR ran on 60 Vbeta and 13 Jbeta primers. Sequenced by immunoSEQ multiplex PCR; TCRdb stores in-frame clones only, minus some. The profile shows more than 85,000 clones, 83% of them singletons. Sample: PBMCs. These receptors were collected from a young man in good health and CMV-seronegative.

The chain combines TRBV27 with TRBJ1-4, with 8 bases that match TRBD1. Germline V gene lookup returns CDR1 MNHEY and CDR2 SMNVEV (reference sequence). V was pared by 2 bases and J by 5 bases, with 1 base of the junction left unmatched. The CDR3 consists of 14 residues. The CDR3 DNA is TGTGCCAGCAGTTTAAGACAGGGGAATGAAAAACTGTTTTTT. Its protein is CASSLRQGNEKLFF.

V and J are TRBV11-3 and TRBJ2-2; D gene unclear. From germline, CDR1 is SGHNT and CDR2 YENEEA. V gave up 5 bases and J gave up 3 bases, with 4 bases separating them. The CDR3 is 12 residues long. The CDR3 region is CASSLHTGELFF. Written as DNA, the CDR3 is TGTGCCAGCAGCCTCCACACCGGGGAGCTGTTTTTT.

This chain connects TRBV6-6 to TRBJ1-2; TRBD1 might be the D (6 bases). Germline CDR1 reads MNHNY; CDR2 reads SVGAGI (reference sequence). V shed 7 bases and J shed 0 bases, with 12 bases lying between them. This CDR3 contains 14 residues. CDR3 region: CASTRQAANYGYTF. In DNA form, the CDR3 reads TGTGCCAGCACCCGACAGGCCGCTAACTATGGCTACACCTTC.

CDR3 nucleotides: TGTGCCAGCAGTCTCTTACCGAGCGGGAGATCCCCCTACGAGCAGTACTTC. This encodes CASSLLPSGRSPYEQYF. The rearrangement uses TRBV27 and TRBJ2-7; TRBD2 matches at 8 bases. Germline lookup yields CDR1 MNHEY and CDR2 SMNVEV (reference sequence). V gave up 5 bases and J gave up 2 bases; unmatched junction bases: 14. The CDR3 consists of 17 residues.

The chain employs TRBV29-1 and TRBJ2-1; 12 positions agree with TRBD2. The CDR3 has 14 amino acids. Germline trimming cut 1 base from V and 8 bases from J; bases unmatched to any gene: 3. CDR1 is SQVTM and CDR2 is ANQGSEA in the germline V gene. The CDR3 sequence is CSVEGLAGGDEQFF. The CDR3 DNA is TGCAGCGTTGAAGGTCTAGCGGGAGGGGATGAGCAGTTCTTC.

This chain uses TRBV5-1 with TRBJ2-7; 10 nucleotides line up with TRBD1. The length of the CDR3 is 13 residues. Trimming took 0 bases from V and 6 from J; bases not matched to a gene: 0. CDR1 and CDR2 from the germline V gene are SGHRS and YFSETQ. The CDR3 bases are TGCGCCAGCAGCTTGGGGGACAGGGGCGAGCAGTACTTC. Encoded protein: CASSLGDRGEQYF.

The chain carries TRBV4-3 and TRBJ2-7, with 8 nucleotides matching TRBD1. Unmatched junction bases numbered 16, after V lost 0 bases and J lost 6 bases. This CDR3 contains 18 residues. Germline assignment: CDR1 LGHNA and CDR2 YSLEER. CDR3 loop: CASSQDLFGQGVFGEQYF. The CDR3 nucleotides are TGCGCCAGCAGCCAAGATCTTTTCGGACAGGGAGTTTTTGGCGAGCAGTACTTC.

This chain links TRBV11-2 with TRBJ2-2; 9 bases agree with TRBD2. After removal of 5 bases from V and 8 bases from J, the junction contained 18 bases not matched to a gene. This CDR3 comprises 18 residues. Germline V gives CDR1 SGHAT, CDR2 FQNNGV. The DNA for the CDR3 is TGTGCCAGCAGCCTCCGACTAGGCGGGAGGGCCATAGTAGGGGAGCTGTTTTTT. Protein product: CASSLRLGGRAIVGELFF. The variable domain in full, with the rest retrieved from reference TRBV11-2 and TRBJ2-2, is EAGVAQSPRYKIIEKRQSVAFWCNPISGHATLYWYQQILGQGPKLLIQFQNNGVVDDSQLPKDRFSAERLKGVDSTLKIQPAKLEDSAVYLCASSLRLGGRAIVGELFFGEGSRLTVL.